This TCR beta chain was documented in a study of type 1 and type 2 diabetes patients. About the research overall: Participants included type 1 and type 2 diabetes patients plus nondiabetic controls. Magnetic bead positive selection isolated CD4+ or CD8+ T cells from PBMCs. Findings of the study overall: Both CD4+ and CD8+ type 2 diabetes repertoires showed significantly higher diversity than type 1.

This clonotype was seen repeatedly, ten times or more. What it recognizes is unknown. Genomic DNA was the PCR template. Amplification of the beta chain CDR3 used 30 forward and 13 reverse multiplex primers. TCRdb used MiXCR to reprocess the multiplex PCR reads, holding one entry per CDR3 protein. The sample holds fewer than 300,000 distinct CDR3 sequences, more than 45% seen once. Trimming took 9 bases from V and 8 from J; bases not matched to a gene: 5. Per the germline V gene, CDR1 is SGHTA and CDR2 is FQGNSA. The CDR3 runs to 11 residues. The sample comprised peripheral blood mononuclear cells (PBMCs). This sequence was found in a man aged 18 to 35 with type 2 diabetes. This rearrangement joins TRBV7-2 to TRBJ1-2, with 8 bases lining up with TRBD1. In nucleotides, the CDR3 is TGTGCCAGACGACAGGGGAACGGCTACACCTTC. This encodes CARRQGNGYTF. Full variable domain (outside the CDR3, taken from reference TRBV7-2 and TRBJ1-2): GAGVSQSPSNKVTEKGKDVELRCDPISGHTALYWYRQSLGQGLEFLIYFQGNSAPDKSGLPSDRFSAERTGGSVSTLTIQRTQQEDSAVYLCARRQGNGYTFGSGTRLTVV.